A single sample gave rise to the 3 T cell receptor beta chains below, sequenced in a study of blood T cells in healthy people across ages. Using a J-beta primer mix together with a sample-barcoded 5' primer, a second PCR was run for roughly 7 to 12 cycles. From the 5' RACE reads, TCRdb called clonotypes with MiXCR, one entry per CDR3 protein. Among about 1 million distinct CDR3 sequences listed, under 55% were seen once. Sequenced: blood. These receptors originate from a woman aged 55-70 years in good health.

V usage is TRBV20-1 and J usage is TRBJ2-7; D is uncertain. The CDR3 covers 12 residues. Germline CDR1 is DFQATT and CDR2 is SNEGSKA (reference sequence). The germline V and J ends were trimmed by 3 bases and 2 bases, with 8 bases remaining between them. CDR3 amino acids: CSASGLTYEQYF. In nucleotides, the CDR3 is TGCAGTGCTAGTGGCCTAACCTACGAGCAGTACTTC.

This clonotype was counted only a few times. The genes are TRBV20-1 and TRBJ2-5; 7 bases are shared with TRBD1. This CDR3 has 16 residues. Germline CDR1 reads DFQATT; CDR2 reads SNEGSKA (reference sequence). Trimming took 0 bases from V and 5 from J; bases not matched to a gene: 12. CDR3 coding DNA: TGCAGTGCTAGAGATCGCGTGCGAGGGGGCGGGGAGACCCAGTACTTC. Encoded protein: CSARDRVRGGGETQYF.

The chain links TRBV20-1 to TRBJ2-3; either TRBD1 or TRBD2 may supply D (5 bases each). Germline-derived CDR1 and CDR2 are DFQATT and SNEGSKA (reference sequence). The CDR3 has 14 amino acids. Trimming cost V 3 bases and J 4 bases, with 14 bases left between them. The CDR3 region is CSARRGVGADTQYF. In DNA, the CDR3 is TGCAGTGCTAGGCGAGGGGTCGGGGCAGATACGCAGTATTTT.